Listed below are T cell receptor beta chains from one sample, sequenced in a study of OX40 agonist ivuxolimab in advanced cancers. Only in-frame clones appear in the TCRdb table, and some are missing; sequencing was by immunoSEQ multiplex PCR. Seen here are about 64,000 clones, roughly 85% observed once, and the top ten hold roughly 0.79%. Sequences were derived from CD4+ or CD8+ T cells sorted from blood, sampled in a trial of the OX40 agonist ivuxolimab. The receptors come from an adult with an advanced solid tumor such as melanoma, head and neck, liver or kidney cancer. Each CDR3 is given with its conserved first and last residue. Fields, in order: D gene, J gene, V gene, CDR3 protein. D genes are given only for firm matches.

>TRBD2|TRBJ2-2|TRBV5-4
CASSRTSGRTGELFF
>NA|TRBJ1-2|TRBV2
CASSEWGGYTF
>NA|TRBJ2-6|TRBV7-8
CASSLEGSLGSGANVLTF
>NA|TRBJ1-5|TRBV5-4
CASSLGPQGNQPQHF
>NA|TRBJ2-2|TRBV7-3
CASSLNSDTGELFF
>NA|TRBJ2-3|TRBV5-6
CASSLGTSQYF
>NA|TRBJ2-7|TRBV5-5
CASLDRGGHLYEQYF
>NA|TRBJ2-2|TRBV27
CASSPGALGNTGELFF
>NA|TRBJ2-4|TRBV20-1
CSADRENIQYF
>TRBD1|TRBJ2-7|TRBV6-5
CASRPRDRGQNEQYF
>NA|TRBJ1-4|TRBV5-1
CASIKGLGENEKLFF
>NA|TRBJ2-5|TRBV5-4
CASSPTGRETQYF
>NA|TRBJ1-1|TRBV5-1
CASSQDTEAFF
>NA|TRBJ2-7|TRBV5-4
CASSWGGASRTSSYEQYF
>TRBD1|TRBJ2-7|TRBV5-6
CASSSGQGMQYF
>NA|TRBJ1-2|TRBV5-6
CASSWRGFGSTF
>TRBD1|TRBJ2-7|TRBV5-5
CASSPSGRGIYEQYF
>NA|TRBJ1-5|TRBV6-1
CASSEARYFSNQPQHF
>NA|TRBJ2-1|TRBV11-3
CASSPRQASYNEQFF
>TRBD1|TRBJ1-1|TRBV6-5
CASNRQGATEAFF
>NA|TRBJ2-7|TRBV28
CASSLEYEQYF